A single sample is the source of the 20 T cell receptor beta chains below, sequenced in a study of cytomegalovirus exposure and HLA in healthy donors. Vbeta (60) and Jbeta (13) primers were used in the PCR. Libraries were prepared by immunoSEQ multiplex PCR; TCRdb keeps only in-frame clonotypes and omits some of them. The top ten hold approximately 4.3% of the sample, which has approximately 120,000 clones, roughly 73% seen once. The sequencing input was PBMCs. These receptors originate from a man between 60 and 75 years old in good health and CMV-seropositive.

In this sample, this clone turned up a few times. The J gene is TRBJ2-7, the V gene TRBV5-1; 7 bases match TRBD1. Germline CDR1 is SGHRS and CDR2 is YFSETQ. The CDR3 is 14 amino acids. The ends lost 7 bases at V and 2 bases at J; junction bases unmatched: 9. The CDR3 region has the DNA TGCGCCAGCGCCGAGGGGGCTTGGGCCTACGAGCAGTACTTC. This sequence encodes CASAEGAWAYEQYF.

This clone has more than one count but fewer than ten. V usage is TRBV4-1 and J usage is TRBJ1-2; no clear D. Germline V gives CDR1 MGHRA, CDR2 YSYEKL. Trimming stripped 4 bases from V and 8 bases from J, with 8 bases between. The CDR3 sequence is 11 residues long. The CDR3 is CASSRNRGYTF. As DNA, the CDR3 is TGCGCCAGCAGCCGCAATCGGGGCTACACCTTC.

This chain connects TRBV7-9 to TRBJ1-6; D remains unclear. V was clipped by 1 base and J by 7 bases, with 14 bases between them. CDR3 length equals 16 residues. CDR1 and CDR2 from the germline V gene are SEHNR and FQNEAQ (reference sequence). CDR3: CASSLDRNYENSPLHF. The CDR3 nucleotides read TGTGCCAGCAGCTTAGACCGAAATTATGAGAATTCACCCCTCCACTTT.

The chain carries TRBV5-8 and TRBJ2-1; D remains unclear. V was trimmed by 1 base and J by 3 bases, leaving 11 bases between them. The germline gives CDR1 SGHTS, CDR2 YDEGEE. The CDR3 contains 15 residues. Here the CDR3 DNA reads TGTGCCAGCAGCTTGCTCACAGAGATCTACAATGAGCAGTTCTTC. It specifies CASSLLTEIYNEQFF.

The chain couples TRBV7-9 to TRBJ1-1, with TRBD1 matching over 7 bases. The length of the CDR3 is 16 residues. The junction had 11 bases not matched to a gene; V was cut back by 4 bases and J by 3 bases. Germline V gene sequence: CDR1 SEHNR, CDR2 FQNEAQ (reference sequence). CDR3 sequence reads: CASSSLGTGEYTEAFF. In DNA form, the CDR3 reads TGTGCCAGCAGCTCCCTGGGCACAGGGGAATACACTGAAGCTTTCTTT.

This clone was counted a single time. This chain connects TRBV29-1 to TRBJ1-1, with 9 positions matching TRBD1. Trimming at V came to 0 bases and at J to 5 bases, leaving 7 bases not matched to a gene. CDR3 length: 15 residues. Germline values: CDR1 SQVTM, CDR2 ANQGSEA. CDR3 sequence (DNA): TGCAGCGTTGAAGATGAGACAGGGGGGGGAACTGAAGCTTTCTTT. Translating gives CSVEDETGGGTEAFF.

This clone was detected a few times. The identical CDR3 is also encoded by other nucleotide sequences in the sample. The V gene is TRBV5-1, the J gene TRBJ1-1, with TRBD1 matching over 7 bases. The CDR3 runs to 13 residues. V trimming: 2 bases; J trimming: 4 bases; junction bases outside the gene matches: 2. CDR1 and CDR2 (germline): SGHRS, YFSETQ. The CDR3 here is CASSLGGGTEAFF. CDR3 DNA: TGCGCCAGCAGCTTAGGGGGCGGCACTGAAGCTTTCTTT. Full variable domain (missing parts from reference TRBV5-1 and TRBJ1-1): KAGVTQTPRYLIKTRGQQVTLSCSPISGHRSVSWYQQTPGQGLQFLFEYFSETQRNKGNFPGRFSGRQFSNSRSEMNVSTLELGDSALYLCASSLGGGTEAFFGQGTRLTVV.

This clone was detected a few times. The rearrangement joins TRBV11-3 to TRBJ2-7, with TRBD1 matching over 7 bases. The CDR3 consists of 15 residues. V lost 2 bases to trimming and J lost 4 bases; unmatched junction nucleotides: 8. In germline, CDR1 is SGHNT, CDR2 YENEEA. This chain's CDR3 is CASSLLWTGCYEQYF. In DNA, the CDR3 is TGTGCCAGCAGCTTACTCTGGACAGGTTGTTACGAGCAGTACTTC.

This clone was counted only a few times. The V and J genes are TRBV2 and TRBJ1-6, with 8 bases fitting TRBD1. Per germline, CDR1 SNHLY and CDR2 FYNNEI. Losses at the gene ends were 10 bases for V and 5 bases for J; bases not matched to a gene: 4. This CDR3 contains 13 residues. Here the CDR3 reads CATDRGNNSPLHF. The CDR3 region has the DNA TGTGCCACCGACAGGGGAAATAATTCACCCCTCCACTTT. The full variable domain, with the rest looked up from reference TRBV2 and TRBJ1-6, is EPEVTQTPSHQVTQMGQEVILRCVPISNHLYFYWYRQILGQKVEFLVSFYNNEISEKSEIFDDQFSVERPDGSNFTLKIRSTKLEDSAMYFCATDRGNNSPLHFGNGTRLTVT.

The chain carries TRBV4-2 and TRBJ2-1, with TRBD2 identical over 10 bases. The CDR3 has 17 amino acids. V lost 4 bases and J lost 9; bases outside the gene matches: 15. CDR1 LGHNA and CDR2 YNFKEQ come from the germline V gene. CDR3 amino acids: CASSPRLQAGGGSEQFF. The DNA for the CDR3 is TGTGCCAGCAGCCCCAGGCTGCAAGCGGGAGGGGGGAGTGAGCAGTTCTTC.

The V and J genes are TRBV28 and TRBJ1-2; possibly TRBD1 for D (6 bases). Looked up from germline, CDR1 is MDHEN and CDR2 is SYDVKM. This CDR3 has 15 residues. The V and J ends lost 4 bases and 4 bases respectively, with 16 bases between them. This CDR3 reads CASSSYPTGAYGYTF. CDR3 sequence (DNA): TGTGCCAGCAGTTCATACCCGACAGGCGCCTATGGCTACACCTTC.

This chain connects TRBV5-6 to TRBJ1-6; the match to TRBD1 covers 7 bases. This CDR3 comprises 16 residues. CDR1 is SGHDT, CDR2 YYEEEE, per germline. The J segment lost 4 bases and the V segment lost 4 bases, leaving 8 bases of the junction unmatched. The CDR3 DNA follows: TGTGCCAGCAGCATTGGCACAGGGGCGTATAATTCACCCCTCCACTTT. Protein: CASSIGTGAYNSPLHF. Full variable domain (rest looked up from reference TRBV5-6 and TRBJ1-6): DAGVTQSPTHLIKTRGQQVTLRCSPKSGHDTVSWYQQALGQGPQFIFQYYEEEERQRGNFPDRFSGHQFPNYSSELNVNALLLGDSALYLCASSIGTGAYNSPLHFGNGTRLTVT.

The chain carries TRBV30 and TRBJ1-1; D remains ambiguous. Germline V gene sequence: CDR1 GTSNPN, CDR2 SVGIG (reference sequence). CDR3 size: 15 residues. V lost 5 bases to trimming and J lost 3 bases, with 19 bases between them. CDR3 sequence: CAWDTPTQPYTEAFF. CDR3 sequence (DNA): TGTGCCTGGGATACGCCCACACAGCCCTACACTGAAGCTTTCTTT.

This sequence joins TRBV2 and TRBJ2-7; 11 bases fit TRBD1. Per the germline V gene, CDR1 is SNHLY and CDR2 is FYNNEI. This CDR3 comprises 14 residues. V shed 8 bases, J shed 3 bases, and the junction held 6 bases outside the gene matches. The CDR3 sequence: CASLRDRGVYEQYF. CDR3 bases: TGTGCCAGCCTACGGGACAGGGGGGTCTACGAGCAGTACTTC.

This rearrangement joins TRBV6-5 to TRBJ1-1, with a weak D call TRBD1 (5 bases). Germline CDR1 and CDR2: MNHEY and SVGAGI. This CDR3 has 11 amino acids. Trimming cost V 10 bases and J 10 bases, with 16 bases left between them. CDR3 coding DNA: TGTGCCACCAGACACCCCGGGGGAGCTTTCTTT. This encodes CATRHPGGAFF.

The chain has TRBV7-9 and TRBJ2-6; 8 positions match TRBD1. The V gene's germline CDR1 is SEHNR and CDR2 FQNEAQ (reference sequence). Trimming cost V 2 bases and J 2 bases; bases outside gene matches: 8. The CDR3 length is 18 residues. The CDR3 spells CASSLSRGQLAGANVLTF. DNA of the CDR3: TGTGCCAGCAGCTTATCCAGGGGGCAATTAGCTGGGGCCAACGTCCTGACTTTC. The entire variable domain, with the rest obtained from reference TRBV7-9 and TRBJ2-6, is as follows: DTGVSQNPRHKITKRGQNVTFRCDPISEHNRLYWYRQTLGQGPEFLTYFQNEAQLEKSRLLSDRFSAERPKGSFSTLEIQRTEQGDSAMYLCASSLSRGQLAGANVLTFGAGSRLTVL.

This clone was detected once. The V call is TRBV5-1, the J call TRBJ2-5; 10 bases align to TRBD2. The germline gives CDR1 SGHRS, CDR2 YFSETQ. The CDR3 runs to 15 residues. V gave up 6 bases and J gave up 2 bases; unmatched junction bases: 7. The CDR3 sequence is CASTSSGGVQETQYF. The CDR3 DNA reads TGCGCCAGCACGTCTAGCGGGGGCGTACAAGAGACCCAGTACTTC.

This clone came up a few times. This sample includes further DNA sequences coding for the same CDR3. V is TRBV5-6 and J is TRBJ2-5; D ambiguous. The CDR3 is made up of 12 amino acids. Germline V gives CDR1 SGHDT, CDR2 YYEEEE. V lost 1 base and J 5 bases, leaving 6 bases between the germline ends. CDR3 coding DNA: TGTGCCAGCAGCTTGTTTTCGGAGACCCAGTACTTC. The encoded protein is CASSLFSETQYF.

This clone was observed a handful of times. The chain combines TRBV6-6 with TRBJ1-4; D call uncertain. V lost 4 bases, J lost 7 bases, and 16 bases lay in between. The germline gives CDR1 MNHNY, CDR2 SVGAGI (reference sequence). CDR3 length: 15 residues. The CDR3 nucleotides read TGTGCCAGCAGTTTCGGCCTCGGGGTCATTGAAAAACTGTTTTTT. This gives the protein CASSFGLGVIEKLFF.

V usage is TRBV6-1 and J usage is TRBJ1-5, with 7 bases matching TRBD1. The CDR3 covers 15 residues. The germline V gene has CDR1 MNHNS and CDR2 SASEGT. V lost 6 bases, J lost 4 bases, and 9 bases stayed unmatched. This CDR3 is CASSDTGTVNQPQHF. Here the CDR3 DNA reads TGTGCCAGCAGCGATACCGGGACAGTAAATCAGCCCCAGCATTTT.